The 27 T cell receptor beta chains below all came from one sample that was sequenced in a study of shared clonotypes between healthy human individuals. Using immunoSEQ multiplex PCR, the repertoire was profiled, and TCRdb retains in-frame clones only, with some absent. Here the sample spans around 1.6 million clones, approximately 98% being singletons. Sequences were obtained from naive CD4+ T cells sorted from blood. Subset: CD45RA+ positively selected. These receptors came from a man aged 25 to 40 in good health.

The chain joins TRBV9 to TRBJ2-7, with D possibly matching TRBD1 (6 bases). The CDR3 has 13 residues. From germline, CDR1 is SGDLS and CDR2 YYNGEE. Trimming cost V 3 bases and J 7 bases, with 14 bases left between them. CDR3 protein: CASSAGQRTEQYF. CDR3 DNA: TGTGCCAGCAGCGCTGGACAGCGCACTGAGCAGTACTTC.

The CDR3 here is CASSLEGGAFGKLFF. DNA of the CDR3: TGTGCCAGCAGCTTGGAAGGGGGTGCGTTCGGAAAACTGTTTTTT. The V call is TRBV5-4, the J call TRBJ1-4; possible D gene TRBD1, 6 bases. Germline CDR1 reads SGHNT; CDR2 reads YYREEE (reference sequence). Trimming took 0 bases from V and 10 from J, leaving 16 bases between them. This CDR3 region has 15 residues.

The chain joins TRBV6-6 to TRBJ2-1; D gene uncertain. CDR1 and CDR2 (germline): MNHNY, SVGAGI (reference sequence). CDR3 size: 13 residues. Trimming pared 2 bases from V and 9 bases from J, leaving 11 bases between. CDR3 amino acids: CASSYPSRREQFF. CDR3 coding DNA: TGTGCCAGCAGTTACCCTAGTAGGCGTGAGCAGTTCTTC.

This clone was counted a single time. The gene calls are TRBV5-4 and TRBJ2-1; D not resolved. There are 13 residues in the CDR3. V was clipped by 0 bases and J by 6 bases, with 7 bases between them. Germline CDR1 and CDR2: SGHNT and YYREEE (reference sequence). CDR3 amino acids: CASSLVPLNEQFF. The CDR3 region has the DNA TGTGCCAGCAGCTTGGTACCCCTCAATGAGCAGTTCTTC.

In this sample, this clone turned up once. For the CDR3, the DNA is TGTGCCACCAGCAGAGGGAAGGGGTCTGGGGCCAACGTCCTGACTTTC. Amino acid sequence: CATSRGKGSGANVLTF. The chain combines TRBV15 with TRBJ2-6; maybe TRBD1 (5 bases). Deletions cut 1 base from V and 1 base from J, with 8 bases between. Germline lookup yields CDR1 LNHNV and CDR2 YYDKDF (reference sequence). The CDR3 length is 16 residues. Filled out from reference TRBV15 and TRBJ2-6, the complete variable domain reads DAMVIQNPRYQVTQFGKPVTLSCSQTLNHNVMYWYQQKSSQAPKLLFHYYDKDFNNEADTPDNFQSRRPNTSFCFLDIRSPGLGDTAMYLCATSRGKGSGANVLTFGAGSRLTVL.

The V call is TRBV29-1, the J call TRBJ2-7; D is perhaps TRBD1 or TRBD2 (5 bases each). Trimming took 7 bases from V and 9 from J, leaving 19 bases between them. Per germline, CDR1 SQVTM and CDR2 ANQGSEA. The CDR3 consists of 12 residues. This CDR3 reads CSATQGPQRQYF. The DNA for the CDR3 is TGCAGCGCTACTCAGGGACCCCAAAGGCAGTACTTC.

This clone was found once. This chain uses TRBV7-6 with TRBJ2-7; TRBD1 matches at 8 bases. Germline-derived CDR1 and CDR2 are SGHVS and FNYEAQ. V was clipped by 4 bases and J by 6 bases; unmatched bases: 8. The CDR3 is 14 residues long. The CDR3 loop is CASSYPPDRAEQYF. CDR3 coding DNA: TGTGCCAGCAGCTACCCCCCGGACAGGGCCGAGCAGTACTTC.

CDR3 DNA sequence: TGTGCCAGCAGTTTGTTCTACAATGAGCAGTTCTTC. Protein: CASSLFYNEQFF. The genes are TRBV28 and TRBJ2-1, with D unclear. The CDR3 is 12 amino acids. Germline CDR1 and CDR2: MDHEN and SYDVKM. The V and J ends lost 3 bases and 3 bases respectively, with 3 bases between them.

The V call is TRBV11-2, the J call TRBJ2-7, with D hard to call. Looked up from germline, CDR1 is SGHAT and CDR2 is FQNNGV. Trimming removed 0 bases at V and 3 bases at J, with 6 bases between. This CDR3 is 13 amino acids long. CDR3 sequence reads: CASSLDRYYEQYF. The CDR3 DNA follows: TGTGCCAGCAGCTTAGACAGATACTACGAGCAGTACTTC. The full variable domain, with the rest looked up from reference TRBV11-2 and TRBJ2-7, is EAGVAQSPRYKIIEKRQSVAFWCNPISGHATLYWYQQILGQGPKLLIQFQNNGVVDDSQLPKDRFSAERLKGVDSTLKIQPAKLEDSAVYLCASSLDRYYEQYFGPGTRLTVT.

In this sample, this clone turned up a few times. The rearrangement joins TRBV4-1 to TRBJ1-2, with D maybe TRBD1 (5 bases). Per germline, CDR1 MGHRA and CDR2 YSYEKL. The ends were cut back, 0 bases at V and 4 bases at J, with 12 bases in the middle. The CDR3 runs 15 residues. CDR3 bases: TGCGCCAGCAGCCAAGATACGGGGGAGCCCTATGGCTACACCTTC. Protein: CASSQDTGEPYGYTF.

This rearrangement joins TRBV18 to TRBJ2-3; a possible D gene is TRBD1 (8 bases). This CDR3 comprises 16 residues. Germline CDR1 is KGHSH and CDR2 is LQKENI. V was clipped by 0 bases and J by 3 bases, with 13 bases between them. The CDR3, as DNA: TGTGCCAGCTCACCACCAAACAGGGGGGGTACAGATACGCAGTATTTT. Translated: CASSPPNRGGTDTQYF. Full variable domain (remainder filled in from reference TRBV18 and TRBJ2-3): NAGVMQNPRHLVRRRGQEARLRCSPMKGHSHVYWYRQLPEEGLKFMVYLQKENIIDESGMPKERFSAEFPKEGPSILRIQQVVRGDSAAYFCASSPPNRGGTDTQYFGPGTRLTVL.

CDR3: CASSLGSSGGVRDTQYF. In nucleotides, the CDR3 is TGTGCCAGCAGCTTAGGATCCTCTGGCGGCGTTCGAGATACGCAGTATTTT. The chain carries TRBV7-9 and TRBJ2-3; D is undetermined. Trimming took off 1 base at V and 5 bases at J, with 19 bases between the two ends. Germline V CDR1 and CDR2: SEHNR, FQNEAQ (reference sequence). This CDR3 has 17 amino acids.

The chain recombines TRBV30 with TRBJ1-5, with TRBD1 matching over 7 bases. The CDR3 is made up of 14 amino acids. CDR1 is GTSNPN and CDR2 is SVGIG in the germline V gene (reference sequence). The junction had 6 bases not matched to a gene; V was cut back by 2 bases and J by 5 bases. The CDR3 protein is CAWSRDSFYQPQHF. The CDR3 region has the DNA TGTGCCTGGAGTCGGGACAGTTTTTATCAGCCCCAGCATTTT.

This chain joins TRBV9 and TRBJ2-1, with TRBD1 identical over 9 bases. This CDR3 spans 16 amino acids. J was trimmed by 0 bases and V by 3 bases; bases with no gene match: 4. CDR1 is SGDLS and CDR2 is YYNGEE in the germline V gene. The CDR3 nucleotides are TGTGCCAGCAGCGCCCGACAGGGGGACTCCTACAATGAGCAGTTCTTC. Residues: CASSARQGDSYNEQFF.

V gene TRBV29-1 combines with J gene TRBJ1-2; weak D call: TRBD1 (5 bases). This CDR3 is 13 amino acids long. Germline V CDR1 and CDR2: SQVTM, ANQGSEA. Trimming took 5 bases from V and 5 from J, leaving 15 bases between them. CDR3 DNA: TGCAGCGTTACACCCGGGACCGCATATGGCTACACCTTC. Amino acids: CSVTPGTAYGYTF.

The chain links TRBV6-5 to TRBJ2-7; D is perhaps TRBD1 or TRBD2 (5 bases each). V was trimmed by 0 bases and J by 3 bases, leaving 12 bases between them. Germline lookup yields CDR1 MNHEY and CDR2 SVGAGI. This CDR3 contains 15 residues. The CDR3 region is CASSYSGDLIYEQYF. The CDR3 nucleotides read TGTGCCAGCAGTTACTCCGGGGACCTGATCTACGAGCAGTACTTC.

The rearrangement uses TRBV18 and TRBJ1-1; D is undetermined. Germline CDR1 is KGHSH and CDR2 is LQKENI. The CDR3 extends over 15 amino acids. Trimming removed 1 base at V and 0 bases at J, with 9 bases between. The CDR3 DNA is TGTGCCAGCTCACCACGGAATTCGGTGAACACTGAAGCTTTCTTT. This translates into CASSPRNSVNTEAFF.

The chain carries TRBV2 and TRBJ2-4, with 10 bases aligning to TRBD1. The ends lost 6 bases at V and 12 bases at J; junction bases unmatched: 8. Per the germline V gene, CDR1 is SNHLY and CDR2 is FYNNEI. The CDR3 consists of 13 residues. In DNA, the CDR3 is TGTGCCAGCAGCCGGGGACAGGGGTCTTCTCAGTACTTC. Protein product: CASSRGQGSSQYF. The full variable domain, completed using reference TRBV2 and TRBJ2-4, is EPEVTQTPSHQVTQMGQEVILRCVPISNHLYFYWYRQILGQKVEFLVSFYNNEISEKSEIFDDQFSVERPDGSNFTLKIRSTKLEDSAMYFCASSRGQGSSQYFGAGTRLSVL.

CDR3 residues: CASSYDRGLDYEQYF. The CDR3 DNA is TGTGCCAGCAGTTACGACAGGGGTTTGGACTACGAGCAGTACTTC. The gene calls are TRBV6-8 and TRBJ2-7, with TRBD1 identical over 8 bases. Germline V gene data show CDR1 as MNHGY and CDR2 as SAAAGT. V was pared by 2 bases and J by 3 bases, with 6 bases of the junction left unmatched. The CDR3 loop spans 15 amino acids.

The V gene is TRBV19, the J gene TRBJ2-3; 9 bases line up with TRBD2. V lost 3 bases, J lost 0 bases, and 7 bases stayed unmatched. The CDR3 extends over 17 amino acids. Per the germline V gene, CDR1 is LNHDA and CDR2 is SQIVND (reference sequence). For the CDR3, the DNA is TGTGCCAGTAGTATCCGACTAGCGGAGACTAGCACAGATACGCAGTATTTT. Encoded protein: CASSIRLAETSTDTQYF.

The chain recombines TRBV6-6 with TRBJ2-7; tentative D call: TRBD2 (6 bases). CDR1 is MNHNY, CDR2 SVGAGI, per germline (reference sequence). The CDR3 consists of 16 residues. The V gene lost 7 bases and the J gene lost 0 bases, with 19 bases spanning the gap. CDR3 sequence: CASNSASGLGSYEQYF. Written as DNA, the CDR3 is TGTGCCAGCAACTCAGCCAGCGGGCTTGGCTCCTACGAGCAGTACTTC.

J is TRBJ2-4 and V is TRBV6-4; the match to TRBD2 covers 7 bases. The CDR3 totals 15 residues. Germline trimming cut 5 bases from V and 5 bases from J; bases unmatched to any gene: 9. Per the germline V gene, CDR1 is MRHNA and CDR2 is SNTAGT. CDR3 loop: CASSPEGGRENIQYF. The CDR3 nucleotides are TGTGCCAGCAGTCCTGAGGGAGGGCGGGAAAACATTCAGTACTTC.

The chain has TRBV19 and TRBJ1-5; 7 bases agree with TRBD1. The CDR3 length is 13 residues. Losses at the gene ends were 3 bases for V and 7 bases for J; bases not matched to a gene: 3. Looked up from germline, CDR1 is LNHDA and CDR2 is SQIVND (reference sequence). The CDR3 DNA is TGTGCCAGTAGTATCGGGACAGTACAGCCCCAGCATTTT. It specifies CASSIGTVQPQHF.

This clone was seen only once. The V gene is TRBV19, the J gene TRBJ2-3; 7 nucleotides agree with TRBD2. J lost 4 bases, V lost 5 bases, and 6 bases had no gene match. The CDR3 has 14 amino acids. Germline CDR1 and CDR2: LNHDA and SQIVND (reference sequence). In DNA form, the CDR3 reads TGTGCCAGTAGTCCCACAACTAGCGCAGATACGCAGTATTTT. Its translation: CASSPTTSADTQYF.

This CDR3 reads CASRRTGGRMNTEAFF. The CDR3 bases are TGTGCCTCCAGAAGGACAGGGGGCCGAATGAACACTGAAGCTTTCTTT. The rearrangement uses TRBV6-6 and TRBJ1-1; 11 bases fit TRBD1. V was pared by 11 bases and J by 0 bases, with 11 bases of the junction left unmatched. CDR1 and CDR2 from the germline V gene are MNHNY and SVGAGI (reference sequence). The CDR3 sequence is 16 residues long.

The chain couples TRBV9 to TRBJ1-2; D call uncertain. The CDR3 totals 13 residues. The V end was cut by 0 bases, the J end by 6 bases, with 9 bases between. Germline assignment: CDR1 SGDLS and CDR2 YYNGEE. CDR3 in amino acids: CASSVGPWDGYTF. CDR3 bases: TGTGCCAGCAGCGTAGGACCCTGGGATGGCTACACCTTC.

This chain uses TRBV5-1 with TRBJ2-1; D unresolved. V was pared by 4 bases and J by 10 bases, with 15 bases between. The CDR3 consists of 13 residues. Looked up from germline, CDR1 is SGHRS and CDR2 is YFSETQ. In DNA, the CDR3 is TGCGCCAGCAGCCCAAGGTTGTACGTCGAGCAGTTCTTC. Translation: CASSPRLYVEQFF.